These 26 T cell receptor beta chains were all obtained from the same sample, sequenced in a study of T cells in Graves' hyperthyroidism and ophthalmopathy. Regions amplified from RNA transcripts were the TCR beta CDR3 regions. Using the HTBI primer set, a first-round RT-PCR was run on the TCR CDR3. TCRdb analysed the multiplex PCR reads with MiXCR anew, one entry per CDR3 protein. The profile shows 450,000 to 650,000 distinct CDR3 sequences, roughly 17% of them singletons. Source material: blood. These receptors were obtained from a woman between 18 and 29 years old with Graves' ophthalmopathy.

This clonotype has at least ten counts. The chain carries TRBV27 and TRBJ2-1; weak D call: TRBD1 (5 bases). The CDR3 has 13 residues. V was trimmed by 5 bases and J by 7 bases, leaving 12 bases between them. Germline CDR1 MNHEY, CDR2 SMNVEV (reference sequence). The CDR3 loop is CASSLEAGNEQFF. The CDR3 bases are TGTGCCAGCAGTCTCGAAGCAGGGAATGAGCAGTTCTTC.

The chain uses TRBV12-3 or TRBV12-4 and TRBJ2-5; TRBD1 matches 9 bases. This CDR3 is 14 amino acids long. J was trimmed by 5 bases and V by 5 bases; bases with no gene match: 6. The CDR3 DNA follows: TGTGCCAGCAGTGGACAGGGGACAGGGGAGACCCAGTACTTC. Its protein is CASSGQGTGETQYF.

This clonotype was counted at least ten times. The V gene is TRBV4-1, the J gene TRBJ1-4; D unresolved. Deletions cut 5 bases from V and 8 bases from J, with 15 bases between. This CDR3 is built from 14 residues. Germline lookup yields CDR1 MGHRA and CDR2 YSYEKL. The CDR3 region is CASSSYGVGEKLFF. In DNA form, the CDR3 reads TGCGCCAGCAGCTCCTACGGGGTAGGCGAAAAACTGTTTTTT.

This clonotype has a handful of counts. The chain carries TRBV30 and TRBJ1-3; D is perhaps TRBD1 (6 bases). V lost 1 base, J lost 2 bases, and 15 bases lay in between. The germline V gene has CDR1 GTSNPN and CDR2 SVGIG (reference sequence). CDR3 length: 16 amino acids. CDR3 loop: CAWSAPWAGAGNTIYF. In DNA form, the CDR3 reads TGTGCCTGGAGTGCCCCTTGGGCAGGGGCTGGAAACACCATATATTTT.

The V and J genes are TRBV6-1 and TRBJ2-5; D perhaps matches TRBD1 (5 bases). Per germline, CDR1 MNHNS and CDR2 SASEGT. V was pared by 1 base and J by 13 bases, with 7 bases between. The CDR3 extends over 10 amino acids. The CDR3 nucleotides are TGTGCCAGCAGTGAAGGGACACCGTACTTC. Residues: CASSEGTPYF.

This clonotype came up many times. The chain carries TRBV5-1 and TRBJ2-7, with 10 positions matching TRBD2. The V gene end was trimmed by 4 bases and the J gene end by 1 base; junction bases not matched to a gene: 11. The CDR3 is 17 amino acids. The germline gives CDR1 SGHRS, CDR2 YFSETQ. CDR3 sequence (DNA): TGCGCCAGCAGCCCCTCGACAACTAGCGGGATTTCCTACGAGCAGTACTTC. Encoded protein: CASSPSTTSGISYEQYF. Looking up the rest from reference TRBV5-1 and TRBJ2-7 gives the full variable domain: KAGVTQTPRYLIKTRGQQVTLSCSPISGHRSVSWYQQTPGQGLQFLFEYFSETQRNKGNFPGRFSGRQFSNSRSEMNVSTLELGDSALYLCASSPSTTSGISYEQYFGPGTRLTVT.

This clonotype was observed at least ten times. V usage is TRBV27 and J usage is TRBJ2-7, with TRBD1 identical over 11 bases. Losses at the gene ends were 9 bases for V and 5 bases for J; bases not matched to a gene: 3. The CDR3 length is 12 residues. The germline CDR1 and CDR2 sequences are MNHEY and SMNVEV (reference sequence). The CDR3 region is CASGQGANEQYF. The CDR3 DNA reads as TGTGCCAGTGGACAGGGGGCAAACGAGCAGTACTTC.

This clonotype occurred many times. The V and J genes are TRBV20-1 and TRBJ2-1; 10 bases line up with TRBD1. Trimming cost V 8 bases and J 9 bases; bases outside gene matches: 13. The CDR3 is 14 amino acids. Germline loops: CDR1 DFQATT, CDR2 SNEGSKA (reference sequence). CDR3 loop: CSSSWDRGLSEQFF. The CDR3 DNA reads as TGCAGTTCTTCTTGGGACAGGGGATTAAGTGAGCAGTTCTTC.

This clonotype appeared a few times. The rearrangement links TRBV20-1 to TRBJ1-3; weak D call: TRBD1 (5 bases). This CDR3 contains 17 residues. The germline V gene encodes CDR1 DFQATT and CDR2 SNEGSKA (reference sequence). V lost 6 bases, J lost 5 bases, and 26 bases lay in between. The DNA for the CDR3 is TGCAGTGCAAACACTCCGGTCCGGGACGTAAACAGAAACACCATATATTTT. Translated, it gives CSANTPVRDVNRNTIYF.

This sequence joins TRBV11-2 and TRBJ2-7; 8 bases line up with TRBD2. Germline CDR1 reads SGHAT; CDR2 reads FQNNGV. The ends lost 1 base at V and 0 bases at J; junction bases unmatched: 5. The CDR3 loop spans 16 amino acids. In DNA form, the CDR3 reads TGTGCCAGCAGCTTAGTTACTAGCGGACCCTCCTACGAGCAGTACTTC. Protein product: CASSLVTSGPSYEQYF.

The chain couples TRBV2 to TRBJ2-7; D might be TRBD2 (6 bases). This CDR3 is 13 amino acids long. V dropped 4 bases and J dropped 3 bases, with 10 bases sitting between them. Germline V gives CDR1 SNHLY, CDR2 FYNNEI. The CDR3 DNA is TGTGCCAGCAGTGGGCGGGATAACTACGAGCAGTACTTC. It encodes CASSGRDNYEQYF. Full variable domain (missing parts from reference TRBV2 and TRBJ2-7): EPEVTQTPSHQVTQMGQEVILRCVPISNHLYFYWYRQILGQKVEFLVSFYNNEISEKSEIFDDQFSVERPDGSNFTLKIRSTKLEDSAMYFCASSGRDNYEQYFGPGTRLTVT.

This clonotype was counted at least ten times. The chain carries TRBV5-8 and TRBJ1-2; weak D call: TRBD1 (5 bases). Germline loops: CDR1 SGHTS, CDR2 YDEGEE. The CDR3 runs 13 residues. V was pared by 1 base and J by 4 bases, with 8 bases between. CDR3 coding DNA: TGTGCCAGCAGCTTGACAGGATTCTATGGCTACACCTTC. Encoded protein: CASSLTGFYGYTF.

This clonotype has just a few counts. The V call is TRBV10-3, the J call TRBJ2-3; the match to TRBD2 covers 10 bases. The CDR3 sequence is 17 residues long. V lost 2 bases, J lost 3 bases, and 8 bases stayed unmatched. Germline V CDR1 and CDR2: ENHRY, SYGVKD. The CDR3 coding sequence is TGTGCCATCAGTGAGACACCCAGCGGGGGGGGGACAGATACGCAGTATTTT. As protein: CAISETPSGGGTDTQYF.

The table lists this clonotype with a few counts. The chain combines TRBV6-6 with TRBJ1-2; TRBD1 might be the D (6 bases). The CDR3 length is 16 residues. Trimming stripped 5 bases from V and 2 bases from J, with 18 bases between. Germline V gene data show CDR1 as MNHNY and CDR2 as SVGAGI (reference sequence). Here the CDR3 DNA reads TGTGCCAGCAGTAGCTCGAGACAGGCCAAAAACTATGGCTACACCTTC. It translates to CASSSSRQAKNYGYTF.

A few counts support this clonotype. The genes are TRBV10-3 and TRBJ1-3, with D possibly being TRBD1 (6 bases). CDR3 length: 15 amino acids. Germline CDR1 and CDR2: ENHRY and SYGVKD. The germline V and J ends were trimmed by 5 bases and 0 bases, with 11 bases remaining between them. For the CDR3, the DNA is TGTGCCATCAGTACGACAGGCACCTCTGGAAACACCATATATTTT. Its translation is CAISTTGTSGNTIYF.

In this sample, this clonotype turned up many times. The V and J genes are TRBV11-2 and TRBJ1-1; no clear D. Trimming removed 1 base from V and 4 bases from J, with 10 bases in between. The CDR3 extends over 14 amino acids. Germline CDR1 SGHAT, CDR2 FQNNGV. The CDR3 protein is CASSLVVGATEAFF. The CDR3 DNA reads as TGTGCCAGCAGCTTAGTGGTTGGAGCCACTGAAGCTTTCTTT.

The chain uses TRBV5-5 and TRBJ2-2, with 7 bases matching TRBD2. After removal of 0 bases from V and 0 bases from J, the junction contained 2 bases not matched to a gene. Germline V lookup: CDR1 SGHKS, CDR2 YYEKEE (reference sequence). The length of the CDR3 is 16 residues. Here the CDR3 DNA reads TGTGCCAGCAGCTTGGCCGCGGGGGCGAACACCGGGGAGCTGTTTTTT. Translating gives CASSLAAGANTGELFF. Looking up the rest from reference TRBV5-5 and TRBJ2-2 gives the full variable domain: DAGVTQSPTHLIKTRGQQVTLRCSPISGHKSVSWYQQVLGQGPQFIFQYYEKEERGRGNFPDRFSARQFPNYSSELNVNALLLGDSALYLCASSLAAGANTGELFFGEGSRLTVL.

The rearrangement uses TRBV27 and TRBJ2-3; possible D gene TRBD2, 6 bases. Germline loops: CDR1 MNHEY, CDR2 SMNVEV (reference sequence). CDR3 length: 14 residues. In DNA form, the CDR3 reads TGTGCGTCGGGGCTGGAGGGGATTACAGATACGCAGTATTTT. It is translated as CASGLEGITDTQYF.

In this sample, this clonotype turned up a few times. V and J are TRBV6-1 and TRBJ1-2; the match to TRBD1 covers 8 bases. Germline V lookup: CDR1 MNHNS, CDR2 SASEGT. After removal of 6 bases from V and 1 base from J, the junction contained 7 bases not matched to a gene. The CDR3 contains 15 residues. The CDR3 DNA follows: TGTGCCAGCAGCGCCGGGACAGGAGTTAACTATGGCTACACCTTC. It codes for CASSAGTGVNYGYTF.

This chain uses TRBV6-1 with TRBJ1-2; D unresolved. The CDR3 sequence is 13 residues long. Trimming cost V 3 bases and J 4 bases, with 9 bases left between them. Germline V gene data show CDR1 as MNHNS and CDR2 as SASEGT. The CDR3 region is CASSESISYGYTF. CDR3 nucleotide sequence: TGTGCCAGCAGTGAGTCAATTAGCTATGGCTACACCTTC.

This clonotype was observed at least ten times. The chain recombines TRBV7-8 with TRBJ1-2; a weak D match, TRBD1 (6 bases). V lost 1 base, J lost 8 bases, and 17 bases lay in between. The CDR3 has 15 amino acids. The germline V gene has CDR1 SGHVS and CDR2 FQNEAQ. CDR3 residues: CASSLEPDSMIGYTF. The CDR3 region has the DNA TGTGCCAGCAGCTTAGAACCGGACAGTATGATAGGCTACACCTTC.

The chain couples TRBV28 to TRBJ2-2, with 9 bases matching TRBD1. Germline-derived CDR1 and CDR2 are MDHEN and SYDVKM. The V and J ends lost 5 bases and 6 bases, in that order; junction bases with no gene match: 4. The CDR3 has 14 amino acids. The CDR3 bases are TGTGCCAGCAGTCGGGACAGGGACGCCGGGGAGCTGTTTTTT. Translating gives CASSRDRDAGELFF.

In DNA form, the CDR3 reads TGTGCCAGCAGTTACTCGCGGGGGACCTACAATGAGCAGTTCTTC. Protein product: CASSYSRGTYNEQFF. J is TRBJ2-1 and V is TRBV6-6, with 7 bases that match TRBD2. The CDR3 has 15 residues. The germline gives CDR1 MNHNY, CDR2 SVGAGI (reference sequence). With V trimmed by 0 bases and J by 2 bases, 1 base remained unmatched.

This clonotype was recorded many times. This chain connects TRBV20-1 to TRBJ2-5, with a tentative D call TRBD2 (5 bases). V shed 6 bases and J shed 2 bases, with 10 bases lying between them. Germline V gene data show CDR1 as DFQATT and CDR2 as SNEGSKA (reference sequence). The CDR3 covers 12 residues. CDR3 in amino acids: CSATGLQETQYF. In DNA form, the CDR3 reads TGCAGTGCGACCGGACTTCAAGAGACCCAGTACTTC.

This chain uses TRBV12-3 or TRBV12-4 with TRBJ2-7, with D possibly being TRBD2 (6 bases). The CDR3 loop spans 15 amino acids. The V and J ends lost 2 bases and 4 bases respectively, with 15 bases between them. The CDR3 loop reads CASSLPPGVGYEQYF. In nucleotides, the CDR3 is TGTGCCAGCAGTTTACCGCCGGGGGTGGGTTACGAGCAGTACTTC.

This clonotype has ten or more counts. This chain links TRBV20-1 with TRBJ2-1; D gene uncertain. The ends were cut back, 5 bases at V and 4 bases at J, with 12 bases in the middle. The germline V gene encodes CDR1 DFQATT and CDR2 SNEGSKA (reference sequence). The length of the CDR3 is 13 residues. Here the CDR3 reads CSAARTSYNEQFF. In DNA form, the CDR3 reads TGCAGTGCTGCGCGGACGAGTTACAATGAGCAGTTCTTC.